A selection of T cell receptor beta chains follows, all from one sample in a study of OX40 agonist ivuxolimab in advanced cancers. TCRdb keeps only in-frame clones here, not all; method: immunoSEQ multiplex PCR. The table lists more than 50,000 clones, roughly 85% of them singletons. The sequences come from CD4+ or CD8+ T cells sorted from blood, collected in a trial of the OX40 agonist ivuxolimab. The receptors come from an adult with an advanced solid tumor such as melanoma, head and neck, liver or kidney cancer. CDR3s include the opening cysteine and the closing phenylalanine or tryptophan. The order of the fields is clone size, V gene, D gene, J gene, CDR3 DNA, CDR3 protein. D genes are given only for firm matches. The size field is filled for only some rows; it gives once, few, many or a size class.

size: -
V: TRBV25-1
D: -
J: TRBJ2-5
DNA: TGTGCCAGCAGTGACCCCCGACGTTCCCAAGAGACCCAGTACTTC
CDR3: CASSDPRRSQETQYF

size: -
V: TRBV5-1
D: TRBD1
J: TRBJ2-3
DNA: TGCGCCAGCAGCTCAGGGGACAGAACCACAGATACGCAGTATTTT
CDR3: CASSSGDRTTDTQYF

size: -
V: TRBV6-6
D: TRBD2
J: TRBJ2-7
DNA: TGTGCCAGCAGTTACACTAGCGGGGATAAGGTAGGCGAGCAGTACTTC
CDR3: CASSYTSGDKVGEQYF

size: -
V: TRBV10-3
D: -
J: TRBJ1-1
DNA: TGTGCCATCAGTGAAACAAGCGGGAGAGAAGCTTTCTTT
CDR3: CAISETSGREAFF

size: -
V: TRBV7-9
D: TRBD1
J: TRBJ1-2
DNA: TGTGCCAGCAGCTTAGCGGCGGGACAGGGAGAAACCTATGGCTACACCTTC
CDR3: CASSLAAGQGETYGYTF

size: -
V: TRBV28
D: -
J: TRBJ1-5
DNA: TGTGCCAGCATCACTGGTGGGAGGCCCCAGCATTTT
CDR3: CASITGGRPQHF

size: -
V: TRBV7-6
D: TRBD1
J: TRBJ1-6
DNA: TGTGCCAGCAGTTGGGGCAGGGGGCGCGGTTCACCCCTCCACTTT
CDR3: CASSWGRGRGSPLHF

size: few
V: TRBV20-1
D: -
J: TRBJ1-2
DNA: TGCAGTGCTAGCATGGGTGCTGGCTACACCTTC
CDR3: CSASMGAGYTF

size: -
V: TRBV9
D: -
J: TRBJ1-5
DNA: TGTGCCAGCAGCGTAGGTGGACTTTCCCTCCAGCCCCAGCATTTT
CDR3: CASSVGGLSLQPQHF

size: once
V: TRBV2
D: TRBD1
J: TRBJ2-3
DNA: TGTGCCAGCAGTGGGGGACAGCCGACGTTGGATACGCAGTATTTT
CDR3: CASSGGQPTLDTQYF

size: -
V: TRBV10-1
D: -
J: TRBJ2-3
DNA: TGCGCCAGCAGTGGAGGGGGTAGGGATACGCAGTATTTT
CDR3: CASSGGGRDTQYF

size: -
V: TRBV7-9
D: -
J: TRBJ2-7
DNA: TGTGCCAGCAGCTTAGCGCCCAAGGGATACGAGCAGTACTTC
CDR3: CASSLAPKGYEQYF

size: -
V: TRBV10-3
D: TRBD1
J: TRBJ2-7
DNA: TGTGCCATCAGGTTCGGGACAGGACCCTACGAGCAGTACTTC
CDR3: CAIRFGTGPYEQYF

size: -
V: TRBV5-6
D: -
J: TRBJ1-2
DNA: TGTGCCAGCAGCTTGGCCGGGACGGCCTATGGCTACACCTTC
CDR3: CASSLAGTAYGYTF

size: -
V: TRBV30
D: -
J: TRBJ2-1
DNA: TGTGCCTGGAGTGAGGTTGGGCGGGTCAATGAGCAGTTCTTC
CDR3: CAWSEVGRVNEQFF

size: -
V: TRBV2
D: -
J: TRBJ2-5
DNA: TGTGCCACCACACGGAGGGGGGTTGGGGAGACCCAGTACTTC
CDR3: CATTRRGVGETQYF

size: -
V: TRBV4-3
D: -
J: TRBJ1-1
DNA: TGCGCCAGCAGCCAAGGTGACAGATACACTGAAGCTTTCTTT
CDR3: CASSQGDRYTEAFF

size: -
V: TRBV7-9
D: TRBD1
J: TRBJ1-2
DNA: TGTGCCAGCAGCTTAACAGGGGTTAACTATGGCTACACCTTC
CDR3: CASSLTGVNYGYTF

size: -
V: TRBV5-4
D: -
J: TRBJ2-3
DNA: TGTGCCAGCAGCTTGGGGTCAGATACGCAGTATTTT
CDR3: CASSLGSDTQYF

size: -
V: TRBV15
D: TRBD1
J: TRBJ2-1
DNA: TGTGCCACCAGCAGAAGGACAGGGGGCGGAGATGAGCAGTTCTTC
CDR3: CATSRRTGGGDEQFF

size: -
V: TRBV7-2
D: TRBD1
J: TRBJ1-6
DNA: TGTGCCAGCAGCTTTGTACGGACAGGGTTGTATAATTCACCCCTCCACTTT
CDR3: CASSFVRTGLYNSPLHF

size: -
V: TRBV2
D: TRBD2
J: TRBJ2-3
DNA: TGTGCCAGCAGTGACCAGCGGGGGGCTCTCACAGATACGCAGTATTTT
CDR3: CASSDQRGALTDTQYF